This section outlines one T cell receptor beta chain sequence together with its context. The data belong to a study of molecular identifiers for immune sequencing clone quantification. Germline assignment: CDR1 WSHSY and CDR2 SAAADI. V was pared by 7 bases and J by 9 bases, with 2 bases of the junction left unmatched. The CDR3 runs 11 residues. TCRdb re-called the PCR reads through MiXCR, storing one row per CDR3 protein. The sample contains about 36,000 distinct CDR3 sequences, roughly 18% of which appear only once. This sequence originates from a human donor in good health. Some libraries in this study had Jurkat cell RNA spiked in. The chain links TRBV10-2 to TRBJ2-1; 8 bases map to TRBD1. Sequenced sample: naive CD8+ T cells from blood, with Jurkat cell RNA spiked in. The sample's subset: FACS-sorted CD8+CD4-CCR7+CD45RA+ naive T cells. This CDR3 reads CASTTGVEQFF. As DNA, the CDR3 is TGCGCCAGCACGACAGGGGTTGAGCAGTTCTTC.